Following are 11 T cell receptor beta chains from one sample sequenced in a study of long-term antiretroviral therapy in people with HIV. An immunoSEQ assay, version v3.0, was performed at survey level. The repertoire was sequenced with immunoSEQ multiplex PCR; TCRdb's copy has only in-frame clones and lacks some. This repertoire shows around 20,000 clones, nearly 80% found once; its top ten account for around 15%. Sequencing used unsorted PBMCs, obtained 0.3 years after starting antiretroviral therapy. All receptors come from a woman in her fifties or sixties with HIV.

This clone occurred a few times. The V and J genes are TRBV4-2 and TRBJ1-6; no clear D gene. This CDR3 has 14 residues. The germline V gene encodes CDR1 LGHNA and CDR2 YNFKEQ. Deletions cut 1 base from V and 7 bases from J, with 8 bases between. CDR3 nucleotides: TGTGCCAGCAGCCAAGGGACGGCGAATTCACCCCTCCACTTT. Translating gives CASSQGTANSPLHF.

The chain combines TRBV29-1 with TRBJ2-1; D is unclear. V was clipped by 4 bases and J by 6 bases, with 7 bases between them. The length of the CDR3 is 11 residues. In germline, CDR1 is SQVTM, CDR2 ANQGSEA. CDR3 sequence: CSVVRVNEQFF. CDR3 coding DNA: TGCAGCGTTGTAAGGGTCAATGAGCAGTTCTTC.

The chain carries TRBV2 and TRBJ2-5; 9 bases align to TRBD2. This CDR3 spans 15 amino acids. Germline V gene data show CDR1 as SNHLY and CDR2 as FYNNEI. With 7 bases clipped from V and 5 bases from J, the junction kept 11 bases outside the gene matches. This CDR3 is CASNRGGGARETQYF. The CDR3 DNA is TGTGCCAGCAATCGTGGCGGGGGGGCCCGGGAGACCCAGTACTTC.

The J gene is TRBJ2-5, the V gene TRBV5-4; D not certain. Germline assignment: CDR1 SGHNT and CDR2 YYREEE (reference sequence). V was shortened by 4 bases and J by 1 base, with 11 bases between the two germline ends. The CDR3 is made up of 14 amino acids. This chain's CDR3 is CASSQISGQETQYF. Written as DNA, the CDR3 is TGTGCCAGCAGCCAGATATCAGGCCAAGAGACCCAGTACTTC.

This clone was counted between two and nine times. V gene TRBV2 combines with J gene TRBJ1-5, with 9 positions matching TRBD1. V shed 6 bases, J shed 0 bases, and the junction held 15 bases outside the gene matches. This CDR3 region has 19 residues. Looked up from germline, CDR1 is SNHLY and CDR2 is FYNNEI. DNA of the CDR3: TGTGCCAGCAGCCACAGGGGGCAGGGGCATTTCTTTAGCAATCAGCCCCAGCATTTT. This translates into CASSHRGQGHFFSNQPQHF.

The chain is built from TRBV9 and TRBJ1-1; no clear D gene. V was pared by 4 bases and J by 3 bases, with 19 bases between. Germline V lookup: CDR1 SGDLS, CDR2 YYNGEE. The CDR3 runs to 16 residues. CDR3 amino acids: CASSLGVGRGDTEAFF. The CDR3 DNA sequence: TGTGCCAGCAGCCTAGGCGTAGGGAGAGGTGACACTGAAGCTTTCTTT.

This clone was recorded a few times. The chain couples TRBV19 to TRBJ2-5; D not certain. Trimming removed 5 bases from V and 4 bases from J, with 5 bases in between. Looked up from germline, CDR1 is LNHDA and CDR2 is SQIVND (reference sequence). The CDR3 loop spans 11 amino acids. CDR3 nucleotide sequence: TGTGCCAGTAGTGGCGGAGAGACCCAGTACTTC. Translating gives CASSGGETQYF.

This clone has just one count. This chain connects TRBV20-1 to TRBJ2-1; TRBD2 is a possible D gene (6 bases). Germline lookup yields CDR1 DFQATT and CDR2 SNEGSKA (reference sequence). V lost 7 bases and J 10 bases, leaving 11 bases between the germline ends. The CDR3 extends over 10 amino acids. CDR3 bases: TGCAGTGTAGCCGGAGGGGAGCAGTTCTTC. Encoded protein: CSVAGGEQFF.

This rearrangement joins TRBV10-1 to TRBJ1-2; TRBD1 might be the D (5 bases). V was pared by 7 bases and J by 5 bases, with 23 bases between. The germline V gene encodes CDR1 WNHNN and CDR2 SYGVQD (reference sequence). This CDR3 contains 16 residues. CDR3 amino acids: CASISQGSQTWYGYTF. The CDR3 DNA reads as TGCGCCAGCATTTCCCAGGGCTCCCAAACTTGGTATGGCTACACCTTC.

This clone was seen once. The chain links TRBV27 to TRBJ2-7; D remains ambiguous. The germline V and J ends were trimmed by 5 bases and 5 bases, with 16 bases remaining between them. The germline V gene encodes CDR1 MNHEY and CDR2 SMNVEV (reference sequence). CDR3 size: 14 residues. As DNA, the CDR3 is TGTGCCAGCAGTCCCGGGTGGCGGATCCACGAGCAGTACTTC. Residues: CASSPGWRIHEQYF.

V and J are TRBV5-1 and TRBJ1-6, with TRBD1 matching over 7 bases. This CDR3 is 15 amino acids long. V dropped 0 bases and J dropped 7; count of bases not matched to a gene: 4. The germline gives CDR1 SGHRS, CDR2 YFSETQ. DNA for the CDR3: TGCGCCAGCAGCTTGGCCGACAGGGTAAATTCACCCCTCCACTTT. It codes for CASSLADRVNSPLHF.